This T cell receptor (beta chain) was documented in a study of T cell changes during pregnancy in multiple sclerosis. Clones were sequenced by immunoSEQ multiplex PCR, and TCRdb holds only the in-frame ones, with some missing. The sample carries about 53,000 clones, 80% to 95% recorded once. V shed 10 bases and J shed 4 bases, with 14 bases lying between them. Germline V gene data show CDR1 as SNHLY and CDR2 as FYNNEI. The CDR3 length is 13 residues. The V call is TRBV2, the J call TRBJ1-3; D not resolved. The material was CD4+ T cells from peripheral blood mononuclear cells, obtained in the third trimester of pregnancy. The TCR comes from a female donor with multiple sclerosis, enrolled in a pregnancy study. The CDR3 is CAIQDLAGNTIYF. CDR3 in DNA: TGTGCCATCCAGGACTTAGCAGGAAACACCATATATTTT.